Shown below are 28 T cell receptor beta chains from a single sample sequenced in a study of long-term antiretroviral therapy in people with HIV (dated by TCRdb to the early 2020s). Sequencing of the TRB variable region was done with the immunoSEQ hsTCRB v3.0 assay at survey level resolution. As stored in TCRdb, this immuneACCESS dataset retains in-frame rearrangements with V and J assigned. A fraction of the clones does not appear; measured against another copy, unresolved V genes explain less than half of the discrepancy, and the remainder lacks a known reason. The sample table lists approximately 32,000 clones, 65% to 90% of them with a count of one. The ten top clones hold around 14% of the sample. The starting material was unsorted PBMCs, obtained 0.3 years after starting antiretroviral therapy. The source is a man aged 18-30 years with HIV.

The chain links TRBV28 to TRBJ1-5; 11 bases are a match to TRBD1. The V gene end was trimmed by 6 bases and the J gene end by 12 bases; junction bases not matched to a gene: 13. This CDR3 comprises 15 residues. Germline lookup yields CDR1 MDHEN and CDR2 SYDVKM. CDR3 DNA: TGTGCCAGCAGCCCCGGACAGGGGGCCCCATCAAACCAGCATTTT. This codes for CASSPGQGAPSNQHF.

This chain uses TRBV6-5 with TRBJ1-5; D ambiguous. This CDR3 is built from 13 residues. The germline V gene has CDR1 MNHEY and CDR2 SVGAGI. V was trimmed by 5 bases and J by 4 bases, leaving 9 bases between them. CDR3 loop: CASSKAPNQPQHF. As DNA, the CDR3 is TGTGCCAGCAGTAAGGCCCCGAATCAGCCCCAGCATTTT.

J is TRBJ2-7 and V is TRBV6-5, with 10 nucleotides matching TRBD2. CDR3 length: 16 residues. V shed 0 bases, J shed 3 bases, and the junction held 5 bases outside the gene matches. Per germline, CDR1 MNHEY and CDR2 SVGAGI. CDR3 bases: TGTGCCAGCAGTTACTCGAAGCTAGCGGGAGTCTACGAGCAGTACTTC. This gives the protein CASSYSKLAGVYEQYF.

The chain combines TRBV19 with TRBJ2-7, with TRBD1 identical over 9 bases. CDR3 length: 14 amino acids. V was pared by 4 bases and J by 3 bases, with 4 bases of the junction left unmatched. Germline CDR1 LNHDA, CDR2 SQIVND (reference sequence). CDR3 in DNA: TGTGCCAGTAGTACCCCGACAGGGGGCTACGAGCAGTACTTC. Residues: CASSTPTGGYEQYF.

The rearrangement joins TRBV9 to TRBJ2-2; D is possibly TRBD1 (6 bases). Trimming pared 0 bases from V and 8 bases from J, leaving 17 bases between. Germline V lookup: CDR1 SGDLS, CDR2 YYNGEE. The CDR3 contains 16 residues. The CDR3: CASSVVGTPGSGELFF. CDR3 DNA sequence: TGTGCCAGCAGCGTAGTTGGGACACCCGGGTCAGGGGAGCTGTTTTTT.

In its sample, this clone is medium-sized. The genes are TRBV6-4 and TRBJ2-3; 15 bases match TRBD2. The CDR3 is 17 residues long. Losses at the gene ends were 2 bases for V and 5 bases for J; bases not matched to a gene: 5. Germline CDR1 MRHNA, CDR2 SNTAGT. The CDR3 is CASSDGLAGGPRDTQYF. The CDR3 DNA reads as TGTGCCAGCAGTGACGGACTAGCGGGGGGGCCGAGAGATACGCAGTATTTT.

The genes are TRBV7-9 and TRBJ1-2, with D possibly TRBD1 on 5 matching bases. CDR1 is SEHNR, CDR2 FQNEAQ, per germline (reference sequence). Trimming pared 5 bases from V and 8 bases from J, leaving 15 bases between. CDR3 size: 13 residues. The DNA of the CDR3 is TGTGCCAGCAGCCGGGGGGGTAGGGGCGGCTACACCTTC. Translating it yields CASSRGGRGGYTF.

The V call is TRBV19, the J call TRBJ1-5; unclear D gene. CDR1 LNHDA and CDR2 SQIVND come from the germline V gene (reference sequence). Trimming left V 5 bases short and J 2 bases short, with 13 bases between. The CDR3 spans 15 residues. CDR3 DNA sequence: TGTGCCAGTAGTGTGACACCGGCGGGCAATCAGCCCCAGCATTTT. Its protein product is CASSVTPAGNQPQHF. Full variable domain (remainder filled in from reference TRBV19 and TRBJ1-5): DGGITQSPKYLFRKEGQNVTLSCEQNLNHDAMYWYRQDPGQGLRLIYYSQIVNDFQKGDIAEGYSVSREKKESFPLTVTSAQKNPTAFYLCASSVTPAGNQPQHFGDGTRLSIL.

This clone was found once. The chain is built from TRBV27 and TRBJ2-3, with a possible D match to TRBD2 (5 bases). The ends were cut back, 1 base at V and 6 bases at J, with 20 bases in the middle. CDR1 MNHEY and CDR2 SMNVEV come from the germline V gene (reference sequence). There are 17 residues in the CDR3. In DNA, the CDR3 is TGTGCCAGCAGTTTATTTAGCGTTGGTCTCGGTCTCGATACGCAGTATTTT. It yields the protein CASSLFSVGLGLDTQYF.

This chain connects TRBV28 to TRBJ2-5, with 9 bases matching TRBD1. Germline V lookup: CDR1 MDHEN, CDR2 SYDVKM. The V gene end was trimmed by 6 bases and the J gene end by 2 bases; junction bases not matched to a gene: 7. This CDR3 spans 15 amino acids. Here the CDR3 reads CASSFMGQGQETQYF. In DNA, the CDR3 is TGTGCCAGCAGCTTCATGGGACAGGGTCAAGAGACCCAGTACTTC.

The rearrangement uses TRBV29-1 and TRBJ2-1; D unresolved. Between the trimmed V and J ends, which lost 0 bases and 8 bases, there was a span of 17 bases. CDR1 SQVTM and CDR2 ANQGSEA come from the germline V gene. The CDR3 consists of 15 residues. This CDR3 is CSVEDLGIASDEQFF. The CDR3 nucleotides are TGCAGCGTTGAAGATCTGGGGATAGCCAGCGATGAGCAGTTCTTC.

The chain recombines TRBV5-1 with TRBJ1-1, with D unresolved. The CDR3 totals 14 residues. Germline lookup yields CDR1 SGHRS and CDR2 YFSETQ. With 5 bases removed from V and 3 bases from J, the gap between germline ends came to 14 bases. The CDR3: CASSRQRADTEAFF. Written as DNA, the CDR3 is TGCGCCAGCAGTCGACAAAGGGCGGACACTGAAGCTTTCTTT.

The chain links TRBV10-1 to TRBJ1-5, with a possible D match to TRBD1 (6 bases). The CDR3 extends over 14 amino acids. The germline CDR1 and CDR2 sequences are WNHNN and SYGVQD (reference sequence). The V end was cut by 2 bases, the J end by 5 bases, with 10 bases between. The CDR3 protein is CASSERRQDQPQHF. The CDR3 DNA reads TGCGCCAGCAGTGAGCGGAGACAGGATCAGCCCCAGCATTTT.

This CDR3 reads CASSLAPGDGYTF. The CDR3 nucleotides read TGTGCCAGCAGCTTGGCCCCAGGGGATGGCTACACCTTC. The chain uses TRBV5-6 and TRBJ1-2; perhaps TRBD1 as D (6 bases). V lost 0 bases and J 6 bases, leaving 9 bases between the germline ends. The CDR3 consists of 13 residues. CDR1 and CDR2 from the germline V gene are SGHDT and YYEEEE.

This chain uses TRBV6-5 with TRBJ1-2, with no clear D. V dropped 4 bases and J dropped 0 bases, with 6 bases sitting between them. Germline loops: CDR1 MNHEY, CDR2 SVGAGI. The CDR3 contains 13 residues. CDR3: CASSWTPNYGYTF. In DNA form, the CDR3 reads TGTGCCAGCAGTTGGACGCCTAACTATGGCTACACCTTC.

The chain links TRBV6-1 to TRBJ2-5; 11 bases match TRBD2. Germline V CDR1 and CDR2: MNHNS, SASEGT. V was clipped by 2 bases and J by 4 bases; unmatched bases: 3. This CDR3 has 15 residues. In DNA form, the CDR3 reads TGTGCCAGCAGTGAAATAGCGGGAGGGCCAGAGACCCAGTACTTC. Its translation is CASSEIAGGPETQYF.

The V call is TRBV5-1, the J call TRBJ2-2, with 7 bases aligning to TRBD1. Germline V gene sequence: CDR1 SGHRS, CDR2 YFSETQ. This CDR3 spans 15 amino acids. The junction had 9 bases not matched to a gene; V was cut back by 0 bases and J by 10 bases. The CDR3 sequence: CASSLAPGTAQELFF. In DNA, the CDR3 is TGCGCCAGCAGCTTGGCCCCCGGGACAGCCCAGGAGCTGTTTTTT.

The chain links TRBV4-3 to TRBJ1-1; no clear D. This CDR3 has 15 residues. V was shortened by 0 bases and J by 1 base, with 9 bases between the two germline ends. From germline, CDR1 is LGHNA and CDR2 YSLEER. The CDR3, as DNA: TGCGCCAGCAGCCAAGATTCATCTCCGAACACTGAAGCTTTCTTT. Amino acids: CASSQDSSPNTEAFF.

V usage is TRBV7-3 and J usage is TRBJ2-3, with 12 bases matching TRBD2. The germline gives CDR1 SGHTA, CDR2 FQGTGA. The CDR3 has 16 amino acids. Germline trimming cut 3 bases from V and 7 bases from J; bases unmatched to any gene: 8. CDR3 region: CASSFLGLAGTNTQYF. DNA of the CDR3: TGTGCCAGCAGCTTCCTCGGACTAGCGGGGACTAATACGCAGTATTTT. Filled out from reference TRBV7-3 and TRBJ2-3, the complete variable domain reads GAGVSQTPSNKVTEKGKYVELRCDPISGHTALYWYRQSLGQGPEFLIYFQGTGAADDSGLPNDRFFAVRPEGSVSTLKIQRTERGDSAVYLCASSFLGLAGTNTQYFGPGTRLTVL.

This chain connects TRBV2 to TRBJ2-7; possible D gene TRBD1, 6 bases. Germline CDR1 reads SNHLY; CDR2 reads FYNNEI. V dropped 4 bases and J dropped 3 bases, with 10 bases sitting between them. The CDR3 is 13 amino acids. This chain's CDR3 is CASSVQGSYEQYF. CDR3 coding DNA: TGTGCCAGCAGTGTCCAGGGGAGCTACGAGCAGTACTTC.

CDR3 DNA: TGTGCCAGCAGCTTAGGCGGGCTCTACAATGAGCAGTTCTTC. Protein: CASSLGGLYNEQFF. This rearrangement joins TRBV13 to TRBJ2-1; D gene unclear. Trimming pared 0 bases from V and 3 bases from J, leaving 6 bases between. The CDR3 is 14 amino acids. Germline CDR1 reads PRHDT; CDR2 reads FYEKMQ (reference sequence).

The rearrangement joins TRBV9 to TRBJ2-2; D is possibly TRBD2 (5 bases). This CDR3 has 18 amino acids. The V end was cut by 0 bases, the J end by 0 bases, with 15 bases between. The V gene's germline CDR1 is SGDLS and CDR2 YYNGEE. This CDR3 reads CASSVASASRSNTGELFF. The CDR3 DNA is TGTGCCAGCAGCGTAGCTTCGGCTAGCCGATCGAACACCGGGGAGCTGTTTTTT.

The DNA of the CDR3 is TGCGCCAGCAGCTTAGATTCCGTACGCGAGCAGTTCTTC. This sequence encodes CASSLDSVREQFF. The rearrangement links TRBV4-1 to TRBJ2-1; D is undetermined. The V end lost 5 bases, the J end lost 10 bases, and 15 bases lay between the germline ends. Per germline, CDR1 MGHRA and CDR2 YSYEKL. This CDR3 has 13 amino acids.

The chain has TRBV29-1 and TRBJ1-3; D unclear. This CDR3 comprises 13 residues. Germline V gene lookup returns CDR1 SQVTM and CDR2 ANQGSEA. With 5 bases removed from V and 0 bases from J, the gap between germline ends came to 8 bases. CDR3 coding DNA: TGCAGCGTTTCACAGAGCTCTGGAAACACCATATATTTT. It specifies CSVSQSSGNTIYF.

With respect to this clone: One end of the junction is discordant with germline, which a read error may explain. The sample contains more than one DNA sequence encoding this CDR3. The CDR3 spells CASSPPVKGRTEAFF. DNA of the CDR3: TGTGCCAGCTCGCCACCGGTTAAGGGTCGGACTGAAGCTTTCTTT. The chain combines TRBV18 with TRBJ1-1; D gene uncertain. Germline V gene data show CDR1 as KGHSH and CDR2 as LQKENI. This CDR3 contains 15 residues.

The V and J genes are TRBV7-3 and TRBJ2-1; 7 bases map to TRBD2. Germline V CDR1 and CDR2: SGHTA, FQGTGA. Trimming removed 4 bases from V and 9 bases from J; junction bases left unmatched: 15. The CDR3 runs to 16 residues. CDR3: CASSSSGERRRGEQFF. CDR3 sequence (DNA): TGTGCCAGCAGCTCCAGCGGGGAGCGTCGTCGGGGTGAGCAGTTCTTC.

The J gene is TRBJ2-7, the V gene TRBV28; tentative D call: TRBD2 (5 bases). The V end lost 5 bases, the J end lost 5 bases, and 13 bases lay between the germline ends. The V gene's germline CDR1 is MDHEN and CDR2 SYDVKM. The CDR3 has 13 amino acids. The CDR3 region is CASSPAGPHEQYF. For the CDR3, the DNA is TGTGCCAGCAGTCCCGCGGGCCCCCACGAGCAGTACTTC.

This chain joins TRBV5-1 and TRBJ2-1, with 10 bases matching TRBD2. The CDR3 consists of 17 residues. CDR1 and CDR2 from the germline V gene are SGHRS and YFSETQ. V gave up 0 bases and J gave up 2 bases; unmatched junction bases: 5. CDR3 protein: CASSLELAGAAYNEQFF. The CDR3 coding sequence is TGCGCCAGCAGCTTGGAGCTAGCGGGAGCGGCCTACAATGAGCAGTTCTTC.